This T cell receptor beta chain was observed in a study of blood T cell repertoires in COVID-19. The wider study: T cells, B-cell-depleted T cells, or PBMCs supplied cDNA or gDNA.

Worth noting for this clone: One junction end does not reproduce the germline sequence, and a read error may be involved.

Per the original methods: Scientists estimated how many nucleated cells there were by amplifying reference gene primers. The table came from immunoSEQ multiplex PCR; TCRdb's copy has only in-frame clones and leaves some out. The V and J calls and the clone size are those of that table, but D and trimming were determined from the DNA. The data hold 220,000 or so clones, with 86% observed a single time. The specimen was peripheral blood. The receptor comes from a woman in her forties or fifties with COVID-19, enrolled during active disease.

The CDR3 reads CASTSRGQGIYSDNSPLHF. DNA for the CDR3: TGTGCCAGCACCTCAAGGGGACAGGGGATCTACTCCGATAATTCACCCCTCCACTTT. This chain connects TRBV7-9 to TRBJ1-6; 10 positions match TRBD1. There are 19 residues in the CDR3. The V gene's germline CDR1 is SEHNR and CDR2 FQNEAQ (reference sequence).